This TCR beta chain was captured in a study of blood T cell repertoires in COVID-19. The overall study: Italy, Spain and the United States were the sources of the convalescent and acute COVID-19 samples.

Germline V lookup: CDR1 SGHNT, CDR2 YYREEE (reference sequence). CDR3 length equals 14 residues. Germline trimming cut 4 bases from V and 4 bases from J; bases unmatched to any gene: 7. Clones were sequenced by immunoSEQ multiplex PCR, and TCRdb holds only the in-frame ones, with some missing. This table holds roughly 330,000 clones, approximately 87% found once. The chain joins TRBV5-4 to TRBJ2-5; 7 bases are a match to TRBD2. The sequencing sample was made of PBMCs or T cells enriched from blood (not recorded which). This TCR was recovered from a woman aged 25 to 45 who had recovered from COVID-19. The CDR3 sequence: CASSDRLAGETQYF. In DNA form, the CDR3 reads TGTGCCAGCAGCGACCGACTAGCTGGAGAGACCCAGTACTTC.